These T cell receptor beta chains were read from a single sample in a study of shared clonotypes between healthy human individuals. Assay: immunoSEQ multiplex PCR; the TCRdb copy retains only in-frame clones and omits some. The sample holds millions of clones; over 85% are singletons and the top ten take around 1.1%. Sequenced input: naive CD8+ T cells sorted from blood. The source is a man younger than 30 in good health. Both conserved end residues are part of each CDR3.

cdr3_aa v_call
CASSRDSQETQYF TRBV7-9
CASSHLTSGDTQYF TRBV4-3
CASSLGTYEQYF TRBV7-9
CASSVGGAGAYNEQFF TRBV9
CASSPGLVEDTQYF TRBV5-5
CASSVGGLNPYNEQFF TRBV25-1
CASSLAGAKETQYF TRBV6-5
CASSVEGAHNEKLFF TRBV9
CAISESGLNTGELFF TRBV10-3
CASSYRDRTAYEQYF TRBV6-6
CASSLTGDSYNEQFF TRBV7-2
CASSLRDTRSEQYF TRBV27